This T cell receptor (beta chain) was identified in a study of T cell responses to AZD1222 COVID-19 vaccine. The germline gives CDR1 MNHEY, CDR2 SVGEGT. The germline V and J ends were trimmed by 5 bases and 4 bases, with 12 bases remaining between them. The CDR3 consists of 14 residues. Clones were sequenced by immunoSEQ multiplex PCR, and TCRdb holds only the in-frame ones, with some missing. This table has 150,000 to 200,000 clones, 90% appearing once. The starting material was peripheral blood, obtained on day 0 of AZD1222 vaccination. The TCR comes from an adult in good health. The V gene is TRBV6-2 or TRBV6-3, the J gene TRBJ1-5; no clear D. Here the CDR3 reads CASSTDIENQPQHF. The CDR3, as DNA: TGTGCCAGCAGTACAGACATCGAAAATCAGCCCCAGCATTTT.